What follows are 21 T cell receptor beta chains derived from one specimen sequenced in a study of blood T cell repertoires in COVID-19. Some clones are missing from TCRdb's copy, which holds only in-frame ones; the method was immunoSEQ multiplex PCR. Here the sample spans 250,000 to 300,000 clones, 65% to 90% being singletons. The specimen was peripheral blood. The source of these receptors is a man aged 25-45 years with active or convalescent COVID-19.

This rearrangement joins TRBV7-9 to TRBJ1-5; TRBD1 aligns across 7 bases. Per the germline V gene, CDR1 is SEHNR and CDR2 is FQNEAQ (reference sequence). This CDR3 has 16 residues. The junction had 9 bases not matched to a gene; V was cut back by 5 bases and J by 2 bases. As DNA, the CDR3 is TGTGCCAGCAGCCCTGGACAGGAAGATCGCAATCAGCCCCAGCATTTT. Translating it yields CASSPGQEDRNQPQHF.

CDR3 residues: CASSESQGPYEQYF. The CDR3 coding sequence is TGTGCCAGCAGTGAGTCACAGGGACCCTACGAGCAGTACTTC. V gene TRBV2 combines with J gene TRBJ2-7, with TRBD1 as a possible D gene (6 bases). Germline V gene data show CDR1 as SNHLY and CDR2 as FYNNEI. The CDR3 sequence is 14 residues long. Trimming cost V 3 bases and J 2 bases, with 11 bases left between them.

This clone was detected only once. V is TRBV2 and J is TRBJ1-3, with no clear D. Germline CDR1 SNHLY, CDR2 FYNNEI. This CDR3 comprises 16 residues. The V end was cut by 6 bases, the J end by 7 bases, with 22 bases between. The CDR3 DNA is TGTGCCAGCAGCAGAAACAGAAGACAATATACTAACACCATATATTTT. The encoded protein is CASSRNRRQYTNTIYF.

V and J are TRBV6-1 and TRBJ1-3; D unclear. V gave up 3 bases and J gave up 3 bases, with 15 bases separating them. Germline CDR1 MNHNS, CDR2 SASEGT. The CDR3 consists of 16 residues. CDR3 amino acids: CASSELGGNRGNTIYF. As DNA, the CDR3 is TGTGCCAGCAGTGAGTTGGGCGGGAACCGTGGAAACACCATATATTTT.

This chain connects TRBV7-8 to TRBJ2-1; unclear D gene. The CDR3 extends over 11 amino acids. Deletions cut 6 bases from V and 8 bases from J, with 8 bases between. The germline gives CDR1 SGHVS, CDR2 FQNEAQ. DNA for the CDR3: TGTGCCAGCAGTTCACTGTATGAGCAGTTCTTC. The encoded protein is CASSSLYEQFF.

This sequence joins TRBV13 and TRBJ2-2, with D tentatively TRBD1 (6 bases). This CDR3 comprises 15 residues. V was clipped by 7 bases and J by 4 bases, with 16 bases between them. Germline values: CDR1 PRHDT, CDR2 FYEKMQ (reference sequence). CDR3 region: CASTEQGRATGELFF. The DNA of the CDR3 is TGTGCCAGCACCGAACAGGGTCGAGCCACCGGGGAGCTGTTTTTT. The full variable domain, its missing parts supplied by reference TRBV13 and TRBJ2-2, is AAGVIQSPRHLIKEKRETATLKCYPIPRHDTVYWYQQGPGQDPQFLISFYEKMQSDKGSIPDRFSAQQFSDYHSELNMSSLELGDSALYFCASTEQGRATGELFFGEGSRLTVL.

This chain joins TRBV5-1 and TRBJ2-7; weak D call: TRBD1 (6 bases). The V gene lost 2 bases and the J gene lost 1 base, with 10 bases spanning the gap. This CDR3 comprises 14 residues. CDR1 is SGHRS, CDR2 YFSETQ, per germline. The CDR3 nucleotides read TGCGCCAGCAGCTTTCAGGGGTTGTCCTACGAGCAGTACTTC. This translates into CASSFQGLSYEQYF.

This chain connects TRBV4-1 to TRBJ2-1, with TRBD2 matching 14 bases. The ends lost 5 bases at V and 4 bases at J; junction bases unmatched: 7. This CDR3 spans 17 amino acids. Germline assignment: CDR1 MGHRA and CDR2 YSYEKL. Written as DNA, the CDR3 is TGCGCCAGCAGCTCCCGACTAGCGGGGGGGCTATACAATGAGCAGTTCTTC. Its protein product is CASSSRLAGGLYNEQFF.

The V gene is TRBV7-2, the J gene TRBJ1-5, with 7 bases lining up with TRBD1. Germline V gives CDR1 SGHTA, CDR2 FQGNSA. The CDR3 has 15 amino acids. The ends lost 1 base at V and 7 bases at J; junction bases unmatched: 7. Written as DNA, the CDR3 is TGTGCCAGCAGCTTAGGAGACAGGGTGAGGCAGCCCCAGCATTTT. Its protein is CASSLGDRVRQPQHF.

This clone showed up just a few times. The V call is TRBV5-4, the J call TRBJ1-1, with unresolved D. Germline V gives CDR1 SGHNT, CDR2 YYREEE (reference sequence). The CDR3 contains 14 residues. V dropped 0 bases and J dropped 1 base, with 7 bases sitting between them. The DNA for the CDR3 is TGTGCCAGCAGCTTGGAGGCAGGGAACACTGAAGCTTTCTTT. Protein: CASSLEAGNTEAFF.

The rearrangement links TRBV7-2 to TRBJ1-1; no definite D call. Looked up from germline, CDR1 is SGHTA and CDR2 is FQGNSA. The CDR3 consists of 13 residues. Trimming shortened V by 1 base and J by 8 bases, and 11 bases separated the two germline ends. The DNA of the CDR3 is TGTGCCAGCAGCTTAGGTGTCCGGGAGGAAGCTTTCTTT. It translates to CASSLGVREEAFF.

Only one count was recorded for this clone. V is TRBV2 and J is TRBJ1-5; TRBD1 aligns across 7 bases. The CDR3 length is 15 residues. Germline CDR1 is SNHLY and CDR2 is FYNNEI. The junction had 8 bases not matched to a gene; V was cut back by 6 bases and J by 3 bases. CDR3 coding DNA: TGTGCCAGCAGGGGACAGCGACTTCACAATCAGCCCCAGCATTTT. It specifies CASRGQRLHNQPQHF.

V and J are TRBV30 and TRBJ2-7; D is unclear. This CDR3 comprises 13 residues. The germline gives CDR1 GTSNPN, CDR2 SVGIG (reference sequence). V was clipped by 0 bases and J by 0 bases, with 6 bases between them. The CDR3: CAWSVASSYEQYF. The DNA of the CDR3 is TGTGCCTGGAGTGTCGCGAGCTCCTACGAGCAGTACTTC.

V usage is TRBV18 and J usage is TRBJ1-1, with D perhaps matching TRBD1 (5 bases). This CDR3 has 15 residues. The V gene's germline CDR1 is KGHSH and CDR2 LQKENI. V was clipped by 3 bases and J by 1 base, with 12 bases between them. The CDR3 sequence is CASSPGVRGNTEAFF. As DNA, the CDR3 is TGTGCCAGCTCACCCGGAGTAAGGGGGAACACTGAAGCTTTCTTT.

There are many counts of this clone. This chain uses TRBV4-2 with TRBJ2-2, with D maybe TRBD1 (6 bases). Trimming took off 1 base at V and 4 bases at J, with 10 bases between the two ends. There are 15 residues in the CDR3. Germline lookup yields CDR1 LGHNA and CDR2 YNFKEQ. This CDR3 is CASSQGPTGTGELFF. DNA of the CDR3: TGTGCCAGCAGCCAAGGCCCGACAGGCACCGGGGAGCTGTTTTTT.

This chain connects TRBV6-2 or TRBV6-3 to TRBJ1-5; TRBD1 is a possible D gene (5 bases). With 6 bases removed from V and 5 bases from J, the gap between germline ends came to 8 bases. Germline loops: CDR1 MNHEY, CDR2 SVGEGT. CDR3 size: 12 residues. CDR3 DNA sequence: TGTGCCAGCAGCGGGGGGGATCAGCCCCAGCATTTT. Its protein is CASSGGDQPQHF.

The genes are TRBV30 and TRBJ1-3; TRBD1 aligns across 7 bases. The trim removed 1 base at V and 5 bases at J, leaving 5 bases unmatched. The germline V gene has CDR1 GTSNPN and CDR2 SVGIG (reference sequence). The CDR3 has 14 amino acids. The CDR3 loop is CAWSAGQRRNTIYF. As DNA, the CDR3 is TGTGCCTGGAGTGCGGGACAGCGGAGAAACACCATATATTTT.

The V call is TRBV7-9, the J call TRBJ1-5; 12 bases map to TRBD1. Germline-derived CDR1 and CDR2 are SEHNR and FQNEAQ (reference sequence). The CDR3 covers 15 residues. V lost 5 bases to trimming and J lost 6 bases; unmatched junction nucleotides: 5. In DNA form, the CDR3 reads TGTGCCAGCAGCATAGGGACAGGGGGCTTTCAGCCCCAGCATTTT. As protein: CASSIGTGGFQPQHF.

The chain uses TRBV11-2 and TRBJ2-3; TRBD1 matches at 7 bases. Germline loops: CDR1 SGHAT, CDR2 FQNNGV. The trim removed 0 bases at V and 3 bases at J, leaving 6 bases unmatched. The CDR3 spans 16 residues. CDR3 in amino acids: CASSLDTGAATDTQYF. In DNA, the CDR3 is TGTGCCAGCAGCTTAGACACAGGGGCGGCTACAGATACGCAGTATTTT.

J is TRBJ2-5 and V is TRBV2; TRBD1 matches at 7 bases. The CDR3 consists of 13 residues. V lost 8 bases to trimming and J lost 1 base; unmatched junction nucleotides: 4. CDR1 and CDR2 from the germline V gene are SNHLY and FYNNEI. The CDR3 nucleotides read TGTGCCAGCGACAGGGCTCTCCAAGAGACCCAGTACTTC. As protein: CASDRALQETQYF.

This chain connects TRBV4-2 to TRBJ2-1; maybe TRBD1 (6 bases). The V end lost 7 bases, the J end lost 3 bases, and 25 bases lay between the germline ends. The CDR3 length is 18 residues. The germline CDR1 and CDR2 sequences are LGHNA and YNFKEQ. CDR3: CASTLGGDARTFYNEQFF. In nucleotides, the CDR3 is TGTGCCAGCACCTTAGGGGGAGATGCAAGGACTTTCTACAATGAGCAGTTCTTC.